A single sample gave rise to the 8 T cell receptor beta chains below, sequenced in a study of CD8 T cells in Susac syndrome. RNA totalling about 0.5 to 1 ug underwent reverse transcription with random hexamers. TCRdb ran MiXCR on the immunoSEQ multiplex PCR reads and lists one entry per CDR3 protein. Counted here are 200,000 to 250,000 distinct CDR3 sequences, roughly nine tenths occurring once; the ten biggest clones make up about 0.15%. The sample was CD8+ T cells from PBMCs. Every receptor here comes from a human donor with multiple sclerosis.

This chain uses TRBV5-1 with TRBJ2-7; 10 positions agree with TRBD1. Trimming at V came to 4 bases and at J to 1 base, leaving 11 bases not matched to a gene. From germline, CDR1 is SGHRS and CDR2 YFSETQ. The CDR3 has 17 amino acids. CDR3 amino acids: CASSPGTGAYISYEQYF. The CDR3, as DNA: TGCGCCAGCAGCCCGGGGACAGGGGCCTACATTTCCTACGAGCAGTACTTC.

The rearrangement links TRBV30 to TRBJ1-2; D ambiguous. CDR3 length: 13 residues. CDR1 is GTSNPN, CDR2 SVGIG, per germline (reference sequence). V lost 8 bases and J lost 4, with 17 bases in between. The CDR3 here is CAGPGLVGYGYTF. CDR3 DNA: TGTGCCGGCCCGGGTCTGGTTGGCTATGGCTACACCTTC.

The gene calls are TRBV11-2 and TRBJ2-1, with D perhaps matching TRBD1 (6 bases). The CDR3 contains 16 residues. Germline CDR1 reads SGHAT; CDR2 reads FQNNGV. Deletions cut 0 bases from V and 0 bases from J, with 9 bases between. CDR3 sequence (DNA): TGTGCCAGCAGCTTAGAAAGGGGGAACTCCTACAATGAGCAGTTCTTC. Residues: CASSLERGNSYNEQFF.

This chain joins TRBV7-9 and TRBJ2-6; a weak D match, TRBD1 (5 bases). The CDR3 is 17 amino acids. The germline CDR1 and CDR2 sequences are SEHNR and FQNEAQ (reference sequence). The V end lost 5 bases, the J end lost 0 bases, and 14 bases lay between the germline ends. In DNA form, the CDR3 reads TGTGCCAGCAGCCACAGGACGGACCACTCTGGGGCCAACGTCCTGACTTTC. Its translation: CASSHRTDHSGANVLTF.

V and J are TRBV5-4 and TRBJ2-5, with 8 bases aligning to TRBD1. J lost 7 bases, V lost 7 bases, and 12 bases had no gene match. Germline CDR1 and CDR2: SGHNT and YYREEE (reference sequence). The CDR3 length is 14 residues. The CDR3: CASGTWWGTGTQYF. As DNA, the CDR3 is TGTGCCAGCGGGACCTGGTGGGGGACAGGGACCCAGTACTTC.

This rearrangement joins TRBV10-2 to TRBJ1-1; D uncertain. CDR3 length: 16 amino acids. Trimming took off 1 base at V and 0 bases at J, with 12 bases between the two ends. Germline values: CDR1 WSHSY, CDR2 SAAADI. CDR3 DNA: TGCGCCAGCAGTGAGTTGGGTCTCTATGTGAACACTGAAGCTTTCTTT. Its translation: CASSELGLYVNTEAFF.

V gene TRBV27 combines with J gene TRBJ2-5, with a tentative D call TRBD1 (6 bases). Germline values: CDR1 MNHEY, CDR2 SMNVEV (reference sequence). The V end lost 6 bases, the J end lost 1 base, and 12 bases lay between the germline ends. The CDR3 spans 14 residues. In DNA, the CDR3 is TGTGCCAGCAGACCCGACAGGATCCAAGAGACCCAGTACTTC. Protein product: CASRPDRIQETQYF.

This clonotype was counted a single time. The rearrangement uses TRBV9 and TRBJ2-7; TRBD2 matches 7 bases. There are 14 residues in the CDR3. Per germline, CDR1 SGDLS and CDR2 YYNGEE. V was pared by 0 bases and J by 4 bases, with 4 bases of the junction left unmatched. The CDR3 bases are TGTGCCAGCAGCGTAGGGAGCGGGGATTACGAGCAGTACTTC. Its translation: CASSVGSGDYEQYF.